This TCR beta chain was recovered during a study of blood T cell repertoires in COVID-19. Original methodology: Scientists estimated how many nucleated cells there were by amplifying reference gene primers. TCRdb's table, derived via immunoSEQ multiplex PCR, lists solely in-frame clones and lacks some. V, J and clone size derive from that table, while D and trimming were established from the DNA sequence. The table records 230,000 or so clones, about 91% of them present only once. CDR3 length equals 15 residues. V lost 3 bases, J lost 2 bases, and 3 bases stayed unmatched. Germline V lookup: CDR1 SGHKS, CDR2 YYEKEE (reference sequence).

This TCR was sampled from a woman aged 40 to 50 who had recovered from COVID-19. The sample was peripheral blood. This sequence joins TRBV5-5 and TRBJ2-1, with 9 bases aligning to TRBD1. The CDR3 loop reads CASSWDRAPYNEQFF. In DNA, the CDR3 is TGTGCCAGCAGCTGGGACAGGGCCCCCTACAATGAGCAGTTCTTC.